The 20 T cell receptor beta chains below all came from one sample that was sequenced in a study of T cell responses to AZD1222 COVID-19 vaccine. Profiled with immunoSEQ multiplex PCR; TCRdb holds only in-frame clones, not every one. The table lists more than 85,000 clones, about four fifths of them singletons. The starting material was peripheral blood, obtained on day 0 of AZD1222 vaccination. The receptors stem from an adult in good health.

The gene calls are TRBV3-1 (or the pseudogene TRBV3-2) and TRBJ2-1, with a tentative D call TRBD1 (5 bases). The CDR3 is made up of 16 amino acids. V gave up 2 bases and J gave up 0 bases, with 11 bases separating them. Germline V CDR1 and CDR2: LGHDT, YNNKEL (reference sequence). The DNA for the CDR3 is TGTGCCAGCAGCCAACAGGGTTCTAGCTCCTACAATGAGCAGTTCTTC. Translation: CASSQQGSSSYNEQFF.

The CDR3 sequence: CASGVGDRIGTEAFF. Written as DNA, the CDR3 is TGTGCCAGCGGGGTGGGGGACCGGATTGGCACTGAAGCTTTCTTT. V and J are TRBV28 and TRBJ1-1; D is possibly TRBD1 (5 bases). Germline V gene sequence: CDR1 MDHEN, CDR2 SYDVKM. Trimming took 8 bases from V and 4 from J, leaving 20 bases between them. The CDR3 covers 15 residues.

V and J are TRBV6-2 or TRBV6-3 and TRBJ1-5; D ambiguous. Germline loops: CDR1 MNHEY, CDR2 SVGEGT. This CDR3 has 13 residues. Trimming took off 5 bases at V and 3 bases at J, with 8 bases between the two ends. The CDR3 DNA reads TGTGCCAGCAGTAATAACTACAATCAGCCCCAGCATTTT. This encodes CASSNNYNQPQHF.

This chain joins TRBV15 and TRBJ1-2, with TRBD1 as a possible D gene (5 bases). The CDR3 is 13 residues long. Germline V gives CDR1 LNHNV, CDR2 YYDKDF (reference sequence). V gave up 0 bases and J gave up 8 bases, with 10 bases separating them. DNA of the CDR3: TGTGCCACCAGCAGAGATCGCGGGGACGGCTACACCTTC. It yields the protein CATSRDRGDGYTF.

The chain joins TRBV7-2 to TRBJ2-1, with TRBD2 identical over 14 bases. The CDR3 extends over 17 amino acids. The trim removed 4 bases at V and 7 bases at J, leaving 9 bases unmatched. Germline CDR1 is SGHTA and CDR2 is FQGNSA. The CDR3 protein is CASSSRARTSGGNEQFF. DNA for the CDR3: TGTGCCAGCAGCTCCCGGGCTAGGACTAGCGGGGGGAATGAGCAGTTCTTC.

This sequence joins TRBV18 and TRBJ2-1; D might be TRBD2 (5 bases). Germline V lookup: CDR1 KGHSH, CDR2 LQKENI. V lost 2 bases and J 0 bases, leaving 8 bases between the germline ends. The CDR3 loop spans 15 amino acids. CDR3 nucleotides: TGTGCCAGCTCACCATTGGGGAGCTCCTACAATGAGCAGTTCTTC. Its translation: CASSPLGSSYNEQFF.

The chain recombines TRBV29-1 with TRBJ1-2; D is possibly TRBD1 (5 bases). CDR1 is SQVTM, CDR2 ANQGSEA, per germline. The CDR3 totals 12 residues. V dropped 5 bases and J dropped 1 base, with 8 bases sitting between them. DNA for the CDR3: TGCAGCGTTAATAGGGGTAACTATGGCTACACCTTC. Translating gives CSVNRGNYGYTF.

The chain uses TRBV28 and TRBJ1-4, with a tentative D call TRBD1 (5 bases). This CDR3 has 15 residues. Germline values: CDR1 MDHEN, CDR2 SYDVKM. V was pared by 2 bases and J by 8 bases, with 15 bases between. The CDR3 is CASSLNGGGREKLFF. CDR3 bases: TGTGCCAGCAGTTTAAATGGGGGGGGTCGGGAAAAACTGTTTTTT.

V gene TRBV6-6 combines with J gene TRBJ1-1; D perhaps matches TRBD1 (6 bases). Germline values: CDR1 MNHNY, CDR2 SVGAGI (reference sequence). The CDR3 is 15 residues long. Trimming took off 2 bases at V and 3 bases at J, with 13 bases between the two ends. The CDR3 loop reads CASSYGGGRDTEAFF. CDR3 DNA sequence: TGTGCCAGCAGTTACGGGGGGGGGCGCGACACTGAAGCTTTCTTT.

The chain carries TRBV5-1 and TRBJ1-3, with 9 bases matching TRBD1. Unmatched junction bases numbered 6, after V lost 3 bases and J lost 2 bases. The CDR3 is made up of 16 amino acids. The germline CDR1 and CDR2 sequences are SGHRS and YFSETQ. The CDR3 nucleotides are TGCGCCAGCAGCTGGGGACAGGGACCGCCTGGAAACACCATATATTTT. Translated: CASSWGQGPPGNTIYF. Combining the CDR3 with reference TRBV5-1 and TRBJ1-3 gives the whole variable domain KAGVTQTPRYLIKTRGQQVTLSCSPISGHRSVSWYQQTPGQGLQFLFEYFSETQRNKGNFPGRFSGRQFSNSRSEMNVSTLELGDSALYLCASSWGQGPPGNTIYFGEGSWLTVV.

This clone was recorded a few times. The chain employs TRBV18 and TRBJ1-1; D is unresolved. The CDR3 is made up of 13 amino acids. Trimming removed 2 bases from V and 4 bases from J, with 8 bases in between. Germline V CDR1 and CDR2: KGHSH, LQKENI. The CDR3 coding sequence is TGTGCCAGCTCACCATCGAAGGTCACTGAAGCTTTCTTT. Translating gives CASSPSKVTEAFF.

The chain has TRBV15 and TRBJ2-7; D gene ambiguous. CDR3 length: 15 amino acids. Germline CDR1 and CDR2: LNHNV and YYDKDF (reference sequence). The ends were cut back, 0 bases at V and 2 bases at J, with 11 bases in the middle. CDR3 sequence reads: CATSREVNGPYEQYF. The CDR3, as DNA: TGTGCCACCAGCAGAGAAGTAAACGGCCCCTACGAGCAGTACTTC.

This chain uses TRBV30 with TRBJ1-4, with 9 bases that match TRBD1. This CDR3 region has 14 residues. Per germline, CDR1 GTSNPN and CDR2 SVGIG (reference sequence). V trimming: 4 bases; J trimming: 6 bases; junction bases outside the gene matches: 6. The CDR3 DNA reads TGTGCCTGGAAGTCCGGGACAGGGTATGAAAAACTGTTTTTT. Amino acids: CAWKSGTGYEKLFF. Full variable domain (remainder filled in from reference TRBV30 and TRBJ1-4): SQTIHQWPATLVQPVGSPLSLECTVEGTSNPNLYWYRQAAGRGLQLLFYSVGIGQISSEVPQNLSASRPQDRQFILSSKKLLLSDSGFYLCAWKSGTGYEKLFFGSGTQLSVL.

This chain's CDR3 is CASSSNRGSQYGYTF. The CDR3, as DNA: TGTGCCAGCAGTAGTAATAGGGGCAGCCAATATGGCTACACCTTC. This chain links TRBV28 with TRBJ1-2; perhaps TRBD1 as D (5 bases). Trimming pared 5 bases from V and 5 bases from J, leaving 18 bases between. The CDR3 is made up of 15 amino acids. Per germline, CDR1 MDHEN and CDR2 SYDVKM.

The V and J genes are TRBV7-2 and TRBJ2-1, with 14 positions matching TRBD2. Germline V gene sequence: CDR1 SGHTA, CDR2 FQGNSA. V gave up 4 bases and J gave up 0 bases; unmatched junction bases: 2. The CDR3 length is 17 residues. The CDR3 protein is CASSYGTSGSSYNEQFF. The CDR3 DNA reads TGTGCCAGCAGCTATGGGACTAGCGGGAGCTCCTACAATGAGCAGTTCTTC. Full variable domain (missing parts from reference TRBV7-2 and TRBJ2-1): GAGVSQSPSNKVTEKGKDVELRCDPISGHTALYWYRQSLGQGLEFLIYFQGNSAPDKSGLPSDRFSAERTGGSVSTLTIQRTQQEDSAVYLCASSYGTSGSSYNEQFFGPGTRLTVL.

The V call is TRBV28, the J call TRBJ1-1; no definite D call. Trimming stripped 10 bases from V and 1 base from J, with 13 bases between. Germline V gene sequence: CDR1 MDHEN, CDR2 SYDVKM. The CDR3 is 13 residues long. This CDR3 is CATGRAPNTEAFF. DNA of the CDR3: TGTGCCACTGGTCGGGCCCCGAACACTGAAGCTTTCTTT.

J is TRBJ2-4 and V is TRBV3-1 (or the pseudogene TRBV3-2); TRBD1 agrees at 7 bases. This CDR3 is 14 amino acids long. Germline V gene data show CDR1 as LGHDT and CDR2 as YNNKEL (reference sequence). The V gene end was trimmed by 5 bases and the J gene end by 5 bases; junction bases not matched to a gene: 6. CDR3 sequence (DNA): TGTGCCAGCAGCAACAGGGGTAGCCAAAACATTCAGTACTTC. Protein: CASSNRGSQNIQYF.

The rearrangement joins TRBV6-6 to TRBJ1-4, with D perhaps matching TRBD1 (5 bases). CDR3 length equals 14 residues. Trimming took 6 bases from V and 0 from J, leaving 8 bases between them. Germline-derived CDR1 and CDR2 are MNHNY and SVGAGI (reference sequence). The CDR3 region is CASRAGTTNEKLFF. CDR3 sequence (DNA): TGTGCCAGCAGGGCAGGGACAACTAATGAAAAACTGTTTTTT.

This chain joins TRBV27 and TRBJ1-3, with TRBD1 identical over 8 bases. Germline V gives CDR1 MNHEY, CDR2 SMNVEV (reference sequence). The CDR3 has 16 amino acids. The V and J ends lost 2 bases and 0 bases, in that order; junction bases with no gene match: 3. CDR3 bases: TGTGCCAGCAGTTTAGTTGGGACAGGCTCTGGAAACACCATATATTTT. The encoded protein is CASSLVGTGSGNTIYF.

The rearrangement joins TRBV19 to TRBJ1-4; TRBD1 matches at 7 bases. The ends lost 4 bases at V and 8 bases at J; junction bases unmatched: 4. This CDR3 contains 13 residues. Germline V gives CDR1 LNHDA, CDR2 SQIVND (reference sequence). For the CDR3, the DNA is TGTGCCAGTAGTACTCCGGGACAGGAAAAACTGTTTTTT. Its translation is CASSTPGQEKLFF.